The 27 T cell receptor beta chains reported below all come from one sample, sequenced in a study of blood T cells in healthy people across ages. The authors ran a second PCR of about 7 to 12 cycles using a sample-barcoded 5' primer and a J-beta primer mix. MiXCR, applied by TCRdb to the 5' RACE reads, yields one record per CDR3 protein. The table has fewer than 950,000 distinct CDR3 sequences, 35% to 40% seen once. The sequenced material came from blood. The receptors derive from a man aged 18-30 years in good health.

This clonotype was recorded once. The chain employs TRBV3-1 and TRBJ1-1, with D maybe TRBD1 (5 bases). V dropped 2 bases and J dropped 7 bases, with 11 bases sitting between them. The CDR3 runs to 13 residues. Germline-derived CDR1 and CDR2 are LGHDT and YNNKEL (reference sequence). The CDR3 region is CASSQFTGREAFF. The CDR3 DNA reads as TGTGCCAGCAGCCAATTTACGGGGCGTGAAGCTTTCTTT. Based on the CDR3 plus reference TRBV3-1 and TRBJ1-1, the full variable domain is DTAVSQTPKYLVTQMGNDKSIKCEQNLGHDTMYWYKQDSKKFLKIMFSYNNKELIINETVPNRFSPKSPDKAHLNLHINSLELGDSAVYFCASSQFTGREAFFGQGTRLTVV.

V gene TRBV27 combines with J gene TRBJ2-7; no reliable D call. There are 13 residues in the CDR3. CDR1 MNHEY and CDR2 SMNVEV come from the germline V gene (reference sequence). Trimming pared 6 bases from V and 3 bases from J, leaving 12 bases between. CDR3 sequence reads: CASSRKSLYEQYF. In DNA form, the CDR3 reads TGTGCCAGCAGCCGGAAAAGCCTCTACGAGCAGTACTTC.

The J gene is TRBJ1-2, the V gene TRBV3-1; D is perhaps TRBD1 (6 bases). The CDR3 loop spans 15 amino acids. The V and J ends lost 1 base and 5 bases respectively, with 14 bases between them. Germline V gene data show CDR1 as LGHDT and CDR2 as YNNKEL (reference sequence). The DNA of the CDR3 is TGTGCCAGCAGCCAAGCAGGGTTGACAGGTTATGGCTACACCTTC. Amino acids: CASSQAGLTGYGYTF.

The rearrangement uses TRBV12-3 or TRBV12-4 and TRBJ2-5; TRBD2 agrees at 7 bases. The CDR3 is 12 amino acids. Trimming removed 5 bases from V and 11 bases from J; junction bases left unmatched: 8. CDR3 sequence (DNA): TGTGCCAGCAGTCTGACTAGCACTGAGCAGTACTTC. Translating it yields CASSLTSTEQYF.

The J gene is TRBJ2-6, the V gene TRBV20-1; D might be TRBD1 (5 bases). The CDR3 runs 14 residues. With 1 base removed from V and 4 bases from J, the gap between germline ends came to 8 bases. Germline CDR1 reads DFQATT; CDR2 reads SNEGSKA (reference sequence). DNA of the CDR3: TGCAGTGCTAGAGTAGGGGCCGGGGCCAACGTCCTGACTTTC. This translates into CSARVGAGANVLTF.

V gene TRBV4-1 combines with J gene TRBJ1-5; the match to TRBD1 covers 9 bases. CDR1 is MGHRA, CDR2 YSYEKL, per germline. The V segment lost 3 bases and the J segment 6 bases; nucleotides outside the gene matches: 3. CDR3 length: 14 amino acids. CDR3 protein: CASSQGQGVQPQHF. CDR3 bases: TGCGCCAGCAGCCAGGGACAGGGCGTTCAGCCCCAGCATTTT.

V and J are TRBV12-3 or TRBV12-4 and TRBJ1-1; D gene uncertain. The CDR3 spans 12 residues. Trimming took off 5 bases at V and 9 bases at J, with 13 bases between the two ends. The CDR3 region has the DNA TGTGCCAGCAGTCCCACACCTATTCAAGCTTTCTTT. Translating it yields CASSPTPIQAFF.

This chain connects TRBV6-4 to TRBJ2-2, with D possibly matching TRBD1 (6 bases). With 0 bases removed from V and 3 bases from J, the gap between germline ends came to 11 bases. Germline lookup yields CDR1 MRHNA and CDR2 SNTAGT. CDR3 length equals 16 residues. The CDR3 loop reads CASSDSSRGYTGELFF. The CDR3 DNA reads as TGTGCCAGCAGTGACTCGAGTAGGGGGTACACCGGGGAGCTGTTTTTT.

The gene calls are TRBV5-1 and TRBJ1-4; TRBD1 matches at 7 bases. The CDR3 is 15 residues long. The V and J ends lost 4 bases and 2 bases, in that order; junction bases with no gene match: 5. From germline, CDR1 is SGHRS and CDR2 YFSETQ. CDR3 protein: CASSEGQLTNEKLFF. In nucleotides, the CDR3 is TGCGCCAGCAGCGAGGGACAGCTCACTAATGAAAAACTGTTTTTT.

This sequence joins TRBV27 and TRBJ2-1; no firm D call. Germline-derived CDR1 and CDR2 are MNHEY and SMNVEV (reference sequence). V was pared by 1 base and J by 7 bases, with 11 bases between. The CDR3 has 14 amino acids. Here the CDR3 DNA reads TGTGCCAGCAGTTTATTTCCTAGATGGAATGAGCAGTTCTTC. This codes for CASSLFPRWNEQFF.

Points on this clonotype: One end of the junction fails to match germline, which may point to a read error. V is TRBV5-1 and J is TRBJ2-1, with 13 positions matching TRBD2. The germline V gene has CDR1 SGHRS and CDR2 YFSETQ. The CDR3 has 16 residues. The CDR3 is CASSGTGTSGENEQVF. CDR3 nucleotide sequence: TGCGCCAGCAGCGGAACTGGGACTAGCGGGGAGAATGAGCAGGTCTTC. Based on the CDR3 plus reference TRBV5-1 and TRBJ2-1, the full variable domain is KAGVTQTPRYLIKTRGQQVTLSCSPISGHRSVSWYQQTPGQGLQFLFEYFSETQRNKGNFPGRFSGRQFSNSRSEMNVSTLELGDSALYLCASSGTGTSGENEQVFGPGTRLTVL.

This CDR3 is CASSQYGQEAFF. The DNA for the CDR3 is TGTGCCAGCAGCCAATATGGACAAGAAGCTTTCTTT. J is TRBJ1-1 and V is TRBV3-1; tentatively, D is TRBD1 (5 bases). CDR1 and CDR2 from the germline V gene are LGHDT and YNNKEL (reference sequence). This CDR3 spans 12 amino acids. With 2 bases removed from V and 8 bases from J, the gap between germline ends came to 9 bases.

This clonotype occurred many times. The chain carries TRBV2 and TRBJ2-5; weak D call: TRBD1 (5 bases). CDR1 and CDR2 (germline): SNHLY, FYNNEI. There are 12 residues in the CDR3. Trimming removed 3 bases at V and 5 bases at J, with 7 bases between. The CDR3 nucleotides are TGTGCCAGCAGTGAGACAGCGGAGACCCAGTACTTC. Its translation: CASSETAETQYF.

The rearrangement joins TRBV6-2 or TRBV6-3 to TRBJ2-2; no clear D gene. Trimming took 6 bases from V and 8 from J, leaving 16 bases between them. Germline CDR1 reads MNHEY; CDR2 reads SVGEGT. CDR3 length: 14 amino acids. The CDR3 bases are TGTGCCAGCAGATCCATGCTACAGTCGGGGGAGCTGTTTTTT. This sequence encodes CASRSMLQSGELFF.

This sequence joins TRBV7-9 and TRBJ1-2; possible D gene TRBD1, 5 bases. Germline CDR1 is SEHNR and CDR2 is FQNEAQ (reference sequence). The V gene lost 1 base and the J gene lost 8 bases, with 14 bases spanning the gap. CDR3 length: 14 residues. The CDR3 DNA reads as TGTGCCAGCAGCTTAGATATTCAGGGTGGCGGCTACACCTTC. Translated: CASSLDIQGGGYTF.

The chain joins TRBV12-3 or TRBV12-4 to TRBJ1-1; the D gene is possibly TRBD1 (5 bases). This CDR3 spans 14 amino acids. Trimming left V 6 bases short and J 6 bases short, with 17 bases between. The CDR3 protein is CASSHRRFGAEAFF. Written as DNA, the CDR3 is TGTGCCAGCAGCCACAGGCGGTTCGGTGCTGAAGCTTTCTTT.

With regard to this clonotype: It may be a read error: a sequence one base away is much more abundant. The gene calls are TRBV24-1 and TRBJ2-7; D perhaps matches TRBD2 (6 bases). Trimming removed 4 bases at V and 7 bases at J, with 13 bases between. CDR3 length: 13 residues. In germline, CDR1 is KGHDR, CDR2 SFDVKD. The CDR3 DNA sequence: TGTGCCACCAGTGACGGGAGTAACAATGAGCAGTACTTC. Protein product: CATSDGSNNEQYF.

Remarks on this clonotype: At one of its ends the junction is not consistent with the germline gene, which may arise from a read error. The rearrangement joins TRBV20-1 to TRBJ2-1; possibly TRBD1 or TRBD2 for D (6 bases each). Germline V CDR1 and CDR2: DFQATT, SNEGSKA (reference sequence). The CDR3 totals 14 residues. CDR3 loop: CSARVPGGYNGQFF. CDR3 coding DNA: TGCAGTGCTAGGGTCCCCGGGGGCTACAATGGGCAGTTCTTC.

The CDR3 region is CVSSKRGWFFSNYGYTF. In DNA, the CDR3 is TGTGTCAGCAGCAAAAGGGGGTGGTTTTTTTCTAACTATGGCTACACCTTC. The rearrangement joins TRBV21-1 to TRBJ1-2; the D call of TRBD1 is as the table states it, not checked on the DNA. TRBV21-1 is a pseudogene. The CDR3 extends over 17 amino acids.

This clonotype has at least ten counts. The chain is built from TRBV4-1 and TRBJ2-1, with D perhaps given as TRBD1 or TRBD2 (6 bases each). Trimming stripped 0 bases from V and 2 bases from J, with 14 bases between. The CDR3 is 17 residues long. Germline lookup yields CDR1 MGHRA and CDR2 YSYEKL. CDR3 amino acids: CASSQDWVGGAYNEQFF. In DNA form, the CDR3 reads TGCGCCAGCAGCCAAGATTGGGTGGGGGGCGCCTACAATGAGCAGTTCTTC.

Worth noting for this clonotype: A much larger clone differs from this one at a single base, so this may be a read error. The chain's CDR3 is CASSLTKGTGGEAQYF. CDR3 nucleotide sequence: TGTGCCAGCAGCTTAACGAAGGGCACGGGGGGAGAGGCCCAGTACTTC. The J gene is TRBJ2-5, the V gene TRBV5-5, with TRBD2 matching 7 bases. The CDR3 consists of 16 residues. Germline V gene sequence: CDR1 SGHKS, CDR2 YYEKEE (reference sequence).

This chain uses TRBV4-2 with TRBJ2-5; D possibly uses TRBD1 or TRBD2 (5 bases each). The DNA matches TRBJ2-7 better at its end, which makes the J call doubtful. The V gene's germline CDR1 is LGHNA and CDR2 YNFKEQ. The CDR3 runs 14 residues. CDR3 amino acids: CASSQAGQGDEQYF. DNA for the CDR3: TGTGCCAGCAGCCAAGCGGGGCAAGGCGACGAGCAGTACTTC.

The J gene is TRBJ2-5, the V gene TRBV3-1; perhaps TRBD2 as D (5 bases). The CDR3 has 17 residues. Looked up from germline, CDR1 is LGHDT and CDR2 is YNNKEL (reference sequence). V lost 4 bases to trimming and J lost 4 bases, with 22 bases between them. This chain's CDR3 is CASSRRVLNSVRETQYF. DNA for the CDR3: TGTGCCAGCAGCCGAAGGGTACTGAATAGCGTGAGAGAGACCCAGTACTTC.

This clonotype occurred many times. The chain carries TRBV4-2 and TRBJ2-1, with 10 bases lining up with TRBD2. With V trimmed by 0 bases and J by 1 base, 3 bases remained unmatched. Germline V lookup: CDR1 LGHNA, CDR2 YNFKEQ. The CDR3 has 17 residues. The CDR3 loop reads CASSQDSSGGSYNEQFF. CDR3 DNA sequence: TGTGCCAGCAGCCAAGACAGTAGCGGGGGGTCCTACAATGAGCAGTTCTTC.

Of note for this clonotype: A much larger clone differs from this one at a single base, so this may be a read error. The V and J genes are TRBV6-1 and TRBJ2-4, with D possibly called TRBD1 or TRBD2 (5 bases each). Deletions cut 8 bases from V and 13 bases from J, with 24 bases between. CDR1 is MNHNS, CDR2 SASEGT, per germline. This CDR3 is 14 amino acids long. The CDR3 nucleotides are TGTGCCAGCTCGAGGGGACCTTCTAAAGAGGCCCAGTACTTC. It yields the protein CASSRGPSKEAQYF.

This clonotype has more than one count but fewer than ten. The chain joins TRBV20-1 to TRBJ2-1; D is unclear. The CDR3 totals 13 residues. Germline lookup yields CDR1 DFQATT and CDR2 SNEGSKA (reference sequence). The V end was cut by 4 bases, the J end by 0 bases, with 7 bases between. The CDR3 reads CSAIQSSYNEQFF. CDR3 DNA sequence: TGCAGTGCTATCCAGAGCTCCTACAATGAGCAGTTCTTC.

The chain recombines TRBV5-1 with TRBJ2-1; no firm D call. The CDR3 covers 12 residues. V gave up 4 bases and J gave up 7 bases, with 9 bases separating them. CDR1 is SGHRS, CDR2 YFSETQ, per germline. CDR3 in amino acids: CASSHLRNEQFF. CDR3 DNA: TGCGCCAGCAGCCACCTGAGGAATGAGCAGTTCTTC.